The rows below give T cell receptor beta chains drawn from one sample of a study of T-cell memory formation after mild COVID-19. From the 5' RACE reads, TCRdb called clonotypes with MiXCR, one entry per CDR3 protein. The data contain over 300,000 distinct CDR3 sequences, approximately 22% of them singletons. The sample was PBMCs or a T cell subset sorted from them (not recorded which). The receptors stem from a man aged 18 to 29 who had mild COVID-19 (a few samples of this study predate the infection). Cell type and time point are not known. Each CDR3 is given with its conserved first and last residue. D genes are given only for firm matches. Some rows have no size entry. The others give once, few or many, or a class for an expanded clone.

few 16 TRBJ2-5 TRBD2 TRBV7-9 CASSLGLPAGVETQYF TGTGCCAGCAGCTTAGGCCTTCCAGCGGGGGTAGAGACCCAGTACTTC
NA 13 TRBJ1-2 NA TRBV14 CASSQARNYGYTF TGTGCCAGCAGCCAAGCCAGGAACTATGGCTACACCTTC
few 13 TRBJ2-3 NA TRBV6-5 CASGSPQTDTQYF TGTGCCAGCGGATCCCCTCAGACAGATACGCAGTATTTT
few 15 TRBJ2-3 NA TRBV3-1 CASSQDQGYTDTQYF TGTGCCAGCAGCCAAGATCAGGGTTACACAGATACGCAGTATTTT
NA 16 TRBJ2-2 NA TRBV9 CASSVVGGMSAGELFF TGTGCCAGCAGCGTAGTTGGGGGGATGTCGGCCGGGGAGCTGTTTTTT
NA 15 TRBJ2-2 TRBD1 TRBV12-3/TRBV12-4 CASSWGQGYTGELFF TGTGCCAGCAGTTGGGGACAGGGATACACCGGGGAGCTGTTTTTT
NA 15 TRBJ2-2 NA TRBV4-1 CASSLGPRNTGELFF TGCGCCAGCAGCCTAGGGCCGAGGAACACCGGGGAGCTGTTTTTT
NA 15 TRBJ1-1 TRBD1 TRBV11-3 CASSMTGGHNTEAFF TGTGCCAGCAGCATGACAGGGGGTCATAACACTGAAGCTTTCTTT
NA 12 TRBJ1-1 NA TRBV7-2 CASSSGAGEAFF TGTGCCAGCAGCTCTGGGGCGGGTGAAGCTTTCTTT
few 14 TRBJ2-2 NA TRBV20-1 CSATGARNTGELFF TGCAGTGCTACAGGGGCTCGGAACACCGGGGAGCTGTTTTTT
NA 15 TRBJ2-5 TRBD1 TRBV7-8 CASSLVRTGVETQYF TGTGCCAGCAGCTTGGTGAGGACAGGGGTAGAGACCCAGTACTTC
few 13 TRBJ2-5 TRBD1 TRBV29-1 CSWGDRYPETQYF TGCAGCTGGGGGGACAGGTATCCAGAGACCCAGTACTTC
NA 14 TRBJ2-7 NA TRBV2 CASSKQGSSHEQYF TGTGCCAGCAGTAAACAGGGAAGCTCCCACGAGCAGTACTTC
few 16 TRBJ2-2 TRBD2 TRBV5-1 CASSPGLAGSTGELFF TGCGCCAGCAGCCCGGGACTAGCGGGGAGCACCGGGGAGCTGTTTTTT
NA 13 TRBJ1-2 NA TRBV27 CASSFGVHYGYTF TGTGCCAGCAGTTTTGGGGTGCACTATGGCTACACCTTC
many 12 TRBJ2-7 NA TRBV5-1 CASSLESYEQYF TGCGCCAGCAGCTTGGAGAGTTACGAGCAGTACTTC
few 13 TRBJ1-3 NA TRBV7-2 CASSISSGNTIYF TGTGCCAGCAGCATAAGCTCTGGAAACACCATATATTTT
NA 15 TRBJ1-1 NA TRBV7-9 CASSLTGPGHTEAFF TGTGCCAGCAGCCTAACAGGGCCTGGGCACACTGAAGCTTTCTTT
NA 14 TRBJ1-5 NA TRBV6-6 CASSYTGVSQPQHF TGTGCCAGCAGTTACACCGGGGTGAGTCAGCCCCAGCATTTT
few 16 TRBJ1-2 TRBD1 TRBV4-3 CASSARDRGLDYGYTF TGCGCCAGCAGCGCAAGAGACAGGGGGCTTGACTATGGCTACACCTTC
few 15 TRBJ2-7 NA TRBV9 CASSVVARKAGEQYF TGTGCCAGCAGCGTAGTGGCCCGGAAAGCGGGCGAGCAGTACTTC
many 14 TRBJ2-4 TRBD2 TRBV12-3/TRBV12-4 CASSTTSAKNIQYF TGTGCCAGCAGCACGACTAGCGCCAAAAACATTCAGTACTTC
NA 13 TRBJ1-5 NA TRBV4-1 CASSQERDQPQHF TGCGCCAGCAGCCAGGAAAGGGATCAGCCCCAGCATTTT
few 16 TRBJ2-3 NA TRBV14 CASSSYSGGRTDTQYF TGTGCCAGCAGCTCATATTCGGGGGGCCGCACAGATACGCAGTATTTT
NA 14 TRBJ1-4 TRBD1 TRBV4-1 CASRLTGGNEKLFF TGCGCCAGCAGGTTGACAGGGGGTAATGAAAAACTGTTTTTT
few 17 TRBJ1-1 NA TRBV7-2 CASSLYGSLTPYTEAFF TGTGCCAGCAGCTTATACGGGTCTCTGACTCCCTACACTGAAGCTTTCTTT
few 14 TRBJ2-7 NA TRBV7-3 CASSLDAGSGEQYF TGTGCCAGCAGCTTAGACGCAGGGTCGGGCGAGCAGTACTTC
few 12 TRBJ2-1 TRBD2 TRBV5-4 CASWTSGYEQFF TGTGCCAGCTGGACTAGCGGCTATGAGCAGTTCTTC
NA 14 TRBJ2-2 NA TRBV12-3/TRBV12-4 CASSPVTNTGELFF TGTGCCAGCAGTCCCGTAACGAACACCGGGGAGCTGTTTTTT
few 14 TRBJ1-5 NA TRBV5-1 CASSPVGGAQPQHF TGCGCCAGCAGCCCGGTCGGGGGAGCTCAGCCCCAGCATTTT
NA 10 TRBJ1-1 NA TRBV12-3/TRBV12-4 CASKDTEAFF TGTGCCAGCAAGGACACTGAAGCTTTCTTT
NA 13 TRBJ1-6 NA TRBV20-1 CSARRWRVSPLHF TGCAGTGCTAGGCGCTGGAGGGTGAGCCCCCTCCACTTT
NA 13 TRBJ2-5 NA TRBV7-7 CASSLPGAETQYF TGTGCTAGCAGCTTACCCGGGGCGGAGACCCAGTACTTC
few 13 TRBJ1-2 NA TRBV18 CASSPRAGEGYTF TGTGCCAGCTCACCACGGGCGGGCGAGGGCTACACCTTC
few 12 TRBJ1-2 NA TRBV5-1 CASSSAYYGYTF TGCGCCAGCAGCTCTGCATACTATGGCTACACCTTC
NA 15 TRBJ2-2 TRBD1 TRBV12-3/TRBV12-4 CASRRGGQNAGELFF TGTGCCAGCAGACGAGGGGGCCAGAACGCCGGGGAGCTGTTTTTT
few 12 TRBJ1-6 NA TRBV29-1 CSVADGNSPLHF TGCAGCGTTGCTGACGGTAATTCACCCCTCCACTTT
NA 13 TRBJ2-1 NA TRBV2 CATSRSSYNEQFF TGTGCCACCTCACGGAGCTCCTACAATGAGCAGTTCTTC
few 13 TRBJ1-2 NA TRBV6-6 CASSYPGNYGYTF TGTGCCAGCAGTTACCCCGGGAACTATGGCTACACCTTC
many 13 TRBJ2-5 NA TRBV5-1 CASSQTTGETQYF TGCGCCAGCAGCCAAACGACGGGAGAGACCCAGTACTTC
few 13 TRBJ1-4 NA TRBV20-1 CSARGVSNEKLFF TGCAGTGCCCGGGGGGTGTCTAATGAAAAACTGTTTTTT
few 12 TRBJ2-4 NA TRBV6-1 CASVEETDIQYF TGTGCCAGCGTGGAGGAAACGGACATTCAGTACTTC
many 13 TRBJ2-3 NA TRBV7-2 CASSLGPTDTQYF TGTGCCAGCAGCTTGGGTCCGACAGATACGCAGTATTTT
few 15 TRBJ2-1 TRBD2 TRBV7-2 CASSLERGGLNEQFF TGTGCCAGCAGCTTAGAGCGGGGGGGTTTGAATGAGCAGTTCTTC
few 14 TRBJ1-1 TRBD1 TRBV14 CASSLQGGSRVAFF TGTGCCAGCAGCCTACAGGGGGGAAGCCGAGTAGCTTTCTTT
once 15 TRBJ1-4 NA TRBV27 CASSFAGSLSEKLFF TGTGCCAGCAGTTTCGCAGGGTCCTTGAGCGAAAAACTGTTTTTT
NA 10 TRBJ2-4 NA TRBV12-1 CASNPLAGDF TGTGCCAGCAACCCACTAGCGGGAGACTTC
few 13 TRBJ2-2 NA TRBV12-3/TRBV12-4 CASSPGFTGELFF TGTGCCAGCAGCCCAGGGTTCACCGGGGAGCTGTTTTTT
NA 14 TRBJ1-4 NA TRBV29-1 CSVRRSGGNEKLIF TGCAGCGTCCGGCGGTCGGGGGGGAATGAAAAACTGATTTTT
NA 14 TRBJ1-5 NA TRBV19 CAISEGNSNQPQHF TGTGCCATTTCAGAGGGAAATAGCAATCAGCCCCAGCATTTT
NA 15 TRBJ1-4 TRBD1 TRBV7-2 CASSLQDRVNEKLFF TGTGCCAGCAGCTTACAGGACAGGGTCAATGAAAAACTGTTTTTT
NA 17 TRBJ2-3 TRBD2 TRBV7-3 CASSPRVGGRRADTQYF TGTGCCAGCAGCCCCCGTGTGGGGGGGAGAAGGGCAGATACGCAGTATTTT
few 14 TRBJ1-5 NA TRBV4-1 CASSPPGDGQPQHF TGCGCCAGCAGCCCACCAGGGGACGGCCAGCCCCAGCATTTT
NA 14 TRBJ2-7 TRBD1 TRBV5-1 CASSPGTGGVEQYF TGCGCCAGCAGCCCCGGGACAGGGGGCGTCGAGCAGTACTTC
NA 12 TRBJ2-1 TRBD2 TRBV29-1 CSAGLAGVSQFF TGCAGCGCCGGCTTAGCGGGGGTTTCGCAGTTCTTC
NA 14 TRBJ2-3 TRBD2 TRBV5-1 CASSSGGNADTQYF TGCGCCAGCAGTAGCGGGGGGAACGCAGATACGCAGTATTTT
NA 13 TRBJ2-7 TRBD2 TRBV12-3/TRBV12-4 CASTKTSPWEQYF TGTGCCAGCACCAAGACTAGCCCTTGGGAGCAGTACTTC
NA 14 TRBJ2-2 NA TRBV19 CASSIGPNTGELFF TGTGCCAGTAGTATAGGTCCGAACACCGGGGAGCTGTTTTTT
NA 21 TRBJ2-3 TRBD1 TRBV4-3 CASSLSPGTRGQPLSTDTQYF TGCGCCAGCAGCCTAAGTCCAGGCACCAGGGGGCAACCCCTTAGCACAGATACGCAGTATTTT
few 17 TRBJ1-6 TRBD1 TRBV5-5 CASSRDSPSSYNSPLHF TGTGCCAGCAGTAGGGACAGCCCGAGCTCCTATAATTCACCCCTCCACTTT